This T cell receptor beta chain came from a study of identifying expanded T cells in peripheral blood. Using immunoSEQ multiplex PCR, the repertoire was profiled, and TCRdb retains in-frame clones only, with some absent. The repertoire includes fewer than 85,000 clones, 84% of them detected once, and around 18% sits in the top ten. The receptor comes from a person aged 18 to 75 in good health. The specimen was blood.

CDR3 in DNA: TGTGCCAGCAGCACAAGCGGGACCCCCTACAATGAGCAGTTCTTC. Its protein product is CASSTSGTPYNEQFF. The chain employs TRBV13 and TRBJ2-1, with 7 bases identical to TRBD2. The CDR3 totals 15 residues. Looked up from germline, CDR1 is PRHDT and CDR2 is FYEKMQ (reference sequence). J gave up 2 bases and V 5 bases, and 6 bases lay outside the gene matches.